This is a list of T cell receptor beta chains from one sample in a study of CD8+ T cells in alopecia areata. TCRdb's copy holds only in-frame clones and misses some; the assay was immunoSEQ multiplex PCR. This table has about 82,000 clones, 51% appearing once. Input material: NKG2D-high CD8+ T cells sorted from blood. These receptors were taken from a human donor with alopecia areata. Both conserved end residues are part of each CDR3. Each record gives: J gene, V gene, D gene, CDR3 protein. D genes are given only for firm matches.

>TRBJ2-7|TRBV4-3|TRBD1
CASSQASTGPYEQYF
>-|TRBV29-1|-
CSALTQASYEQYF
>TRBJ2-3|TRBV7-2|-
CASSYPDSTDTQYF
>TRBJ2-5|TRBV25-1|-
CASSDEVGETQYF
>TRBJ2-7|TRBV4-3|-
CASSQGVGNYEQYF
>TRBJ2-7|TRBV2|-
CASSEGGPEGQYF
>TRBJ2-7|TRBV25-1|-
CASSEWGNEQYF
>TRBJ2-3|TRBV29-1|-
CSVEDGYHSNTDTQYF
>TRBJ2-5|TRBV6-5|TRBD2
CASSYTLSGTQETQYF
>TRBJ2-2|TRBV4-1|-
CASSSKTVSGIGELFF
>TRBJ2-7|TRBV6-5|TRBD1
CASSPGTDEQYF
>TRBJ1-2|TRBV25-1|-
CASSEYGGGYTF
>TRBJ2-1|TRBV2|TRBD1
CASRGTGRAVRQFF
>TRBJ2-2|TRBV29-1|-
CSVEDPGSGELFF
>TRBJ1-2|TRBV29-1|TRBD1
CSAGGSDREEGYTF
>TRBJ2-2|TRBV29-1|-
CSADLQNTGELFF
>TRBJ2-1|TRBV29-1|TRBD2
CSVEGLAADNEQFF
>TRBJ2-1|TRBV6-5|-
CASSSFHNEQFF
>TRBJ1-2|TRBV5-4|-
CASRPLGTSLGYTF
>TRBJ2-7|TRBV5-4|-
CASSLGGPDSYEQYF
>TRBJ2-7|TRBV28|TRBD2
CASSFPGRDEQYF
>TRBJ2-7|TRBV7-9|-
CASRRPGTISYEQYF
>TRBJ2-7|TRBV23-1|TRBD1
CASSHRTGWAYEQYF
>TRBJ2-5|TRBV29-1|TRBD1
CSVEDRDRNKETQYF
>TRBJ2-7|TRBV29-1|-
CSVRGPDSQSYEQYF
>TRBJ2-7|TRBV6-5|-
CASSLNSGEQYF
>TRBJ2-1|TRBV5-6|-
CASSFVGGNEQFF